The 24 T cell receptor beta chains below come from one sample, sequenced in a study of OX40 agonist ivuxolimab in advanced cancers. Sequencing was performed with immunoSEQ multiplex PCR; in TCRdb, only in-frame clones are kept and a portion is missing. The data contain 60,000 or so clones, around four fifths of them singletons. The source was CD4+ or CD8+ T cells sorted from blood, collected in a trial of the OX40 agonist ivuxolimab. These receptors came from an adult with an advanced solid tumor such as melanoma, head and neck, liver or kidney cancer.

The chain links TRBV7-6 to TRBJ2-5; no firm D call. The germline V and J ends were trimmed by 2 bases and 2 bases, with 9 bases remaining between them. Per the germline V gene, CDR1 is SGHVS and CDR2 is FNYEAQ. The CDR3 has 14 residues. The CDR3 DNA reads as TGTGCCAGCAGCTTAATGCGGCAGCAAGAGACCCAGTACTTC. Amino acid sequence: CASSLMRQQETQYF.

This chain joins TRBV7-2 and TRBJ2-3; 12 nucleotides match TRBD2. The CDR3 length is 17 residues. Germline V gene lookup returns CDR1 SGHTA and CDR2 FQGNSA. Trimming cost V 5 bases and J 0 bases; bases outside gene matches: 6. CDR3 loop: CASSPWTSGVSTDTQYF. Here the CDR3 DNA reads TGTGCCAGCAGCCCCTGGACTAGCGGGGTTAGCACAGATACGCAGTATTTT.

The gene calls are TRBV7-9 and TRBJ2-7; the D gene could be TRBD1 or TRBD2 (5 bases each). V was trimmed by 4 bases and J by 3 bases, leaving 13 bases between them. Germline V gives CDR1 SEHNR, CDR2 FQNEAQ (reference sequence). The CDR3 sequence is 14 residues long. The DNA of the CDR3 is TGTGCCAGCAGCTCAGGGACGGAATTCTACGAGCAGTACTTC. This sequence encodes CASSSGTEFYEQYF.

The chain couples TRBV5-1 to TRBJ1-3, with D uncertain. Trimming shortened V by 4 bases and J by 4 bases, and 15 bases separated the two germline ends. The CDR3 length is 15 residues. Germline V CDR1 and CDR2: SGHRS, YFSETQ. CDR3 sequence reads: CASSQQWGGGNTIYF. The CDR3 DNA reads as TGCGCCAGCAGCCAACAATGGGGTGGCGGAAACACCATATATTTT.

This clone has only one observation. J is TRBJ2-3 and V is TRBV7-9, with TRBD1 as a possible D gene (6 bases). Per germline, CDR1 SEHNR and CDR2 FQNEAQ (reference sequence). The V end was cut by 5 bases, the J end by 4 bases, with 7 bases between. This CDR3 has 12 amino acids. The CDR3 bases are TGTGCCAGCAGCCCAGGGGCAGATACGCAGTATTTT. This sequence encodes CASSPGADTQYF.

The chain is built from TRBV30 and TRBJ2-3; D is uncertain. Germline values: CDR1 GTSNPN, CDR2 SVGIG (reference sequence). V was pared by 5 bases and J by 2 bases, with 14 bases between. The CDR3 length is 14 residues. The CDR3, as DNA: TGTGCCTGGTCGGCTGGAGACCACACAGATACGCAGTATTTT. Amino acid sequence: CAWSAGDHTDTQYF.

The V and J genes are TRBV6-6 and TRBJ2-5; 10 nucleotides agree with TRBD2. This CDR3 comprises 14 residues. The germline V gene has CDR1 MNHNY and CDR2 SVGAGI (reference sequence). V gave up 10 bases and J gave up 1 base; unmatched junction bases: 6. In DNA, the CDR3 is TGTGCCACCCTAGCGGGAGTTCTCCAAGAGACCCAGTACTTC. Translation: CATLAGVLQETQYF.

J is TRBJ2-1 and V is TRBV10-3; 11 bases are a match to TRBD2. V shed 4 bases, J shed 15 bases, and the junction held 2 bases outside the gene matches. There are 11 residues in the CDR3. Per the germline V gene, CDR1 is ENHRY and CDR2 is SYGVKD. CDR3 coding DNA: TGTGCCATCAGTGGGACTAGCGGGTGGTTCTTC. As protein: CAISGTSGWFF.

The chain employs TRBV15 and TRBJ2-7; 7 bases agree with TRBD2. V trimming: 1 base; J trimming: 6 bases; junction bases outside the gene matches: 6. Per the germline V gene, CDR1 is LNHNV and CDR2 is YYDKDF (reference sequence). The CDR3 loop spans 14 amino acids. The CDR3 loop reads CATSRVTSAGEQYF. The CDR3 nucleotides are TGTGCCACCAGCAGAGTTACTAGCGCCGGCGAGCAGTACTTC.

This clone was seen a single time. This chain uses TRBV25-1 with TRBJ2-7, with D perhaps matching TRBD1 or TRBD2 (6 bases each). The CDR3 consists of 15 residues. The germline V and J ends were trimmed by 1 base and 7 bases, with 17 bases remaining between them. The germline gives CDR1 MGHDK, CDR2 SYGVNS. CDR3 nucleotides: TGTGCCAGCAGTGAATCGGGGGCCGGTTGGGATGAGCAGTACTTC. Its protein is CASSESGAGWDEQYF.

This chain links TRBV28 with TRBJ2-5; D gene unclear. The CDR3 runs to 11 residues. CDR1 is MDHEN, CDR2 SYDVKM, per germline. Trimming cost V 6 bases and J 7 bases, with 9 bases left between them. The CDR3: CASREWTTQYF. For the CDR3, the DNA is TGTGCCAGCAGGGAATGGACGACCCAGTACTTC.

The gene calls are TRBV6-6 and TRBJ1-6, with 9 positions matching TRBD1. Per the germline V gene, CDR1 is MNHNY and CDR2 is SVGAGI (reference sequence). The CDR3 runs 15 residues. With 2 bases clipped from V and 10 bases from J, the junction kept 6 bases outside the gene matches. The CDR3 DNA is TGTGCCAGCAGTTACCGGGACAGGGTGGACTCACCCCTCCACTTT. Amino acid sequence: CASSYRDRVDSPLHF.

Comments on this clone: Other DNA sequences in the sample encode the same CDR3. The V gene is TRBV7-9, the J gene TRBJ2-7; the D is unclear. The ends were cut back, 3 bases at V and 3 bases at J, with 3 bases in the middle. The V gene's germline CDR1 is SEHNR and CDR2 FQNEAQ (reference sequence). The length of the CDR3 is 11 residues. The CDR3 sequence is CASSLDYEQYF. The CDR3, as DNA: TGTGCCAGCAGCTTGGACTACGAGCAGTACTTC.

This chain uses TRBV25-1 with TRBJ2-2; possible D gene TRBD1, 6 bases. Germline-derived CDR1 and CDR2 are MGHDK and SYGVNS. The CDR3 is made up of 17 amino acids. Trimming removed 3 bases from V and 4 bases from J, with 18 bases in between. The chain's CDR3 is CASSDFLGHAPTGELFF. In nucleotides, the CDR3 is TGTGCCAGCAGTGACTTTTTGGGACATGCGCCCACCGGGGAGCTGTTTTTT.

The V and J genes are TRBV19 and TRBJ2-1; the match to TRBD2 covers 14 bases. Germline loops: CDR1 LNHDA, CDR2 SQIVND (reference sequence). The length of the CDR3 is 15 residues. The V segment lost 5 bases and the J segment 9 bases; nucleotides outside the gene matches: 6. This chain's CDR3 is CASSAGLAGGGEQFF. The CDR3 DNA follows: TGTGCCAGTAGTGCTGGACTAGCGGGAGGCGGTGAGCAGTTCTTC.

The V call is TRBV10-3, the J call TRBJ2-7; D may be TRBD2 (5 bases). Trimming cost V 9 bases and J 6 bases, with 18 bases left between them. This CDR3 contains 13 residues. Germline CDR1 reads ENHRY; CDR2 reads SYGVKD. This chain's CDR3 is CAIAGIDPSEQYF. The DNA for the CDR3 is TGTGCCATAGCCGGGATCGACCCCTCCGAGCAGTACTTC.

The genes are TRBV28 and TRBJ2-1; 7 positions match TRBD1. The germline V gene encodes CDR1 MDHEN and CDR2 SYDVKM. The CDR3 is made up of 11 amino acids. V lost 4 bases, J lost 12 bases, and 3 bases stayed unmatched. The CDR3 DNA reads as TGTGCCAGCAGTTGGACAGGTTGGCAGTTCTTC. Amino acid sequence: CASSWTGWQFF.

The chain carries TRBV30 and TRBJ1-6; D gene ambiguous. The CDR3 loop spans 14 amino acids. The germline V and J ends were trimmed by 5 bases and 7 bases, with 15 bases remaining between them. CDR1 and CDR2 from the germline V gene are GTSNPN and SVGIG (reference sequence). As DNA, the CDR3 is TGTGCCTGGGGAAGGGTGGTTTTGAATTCACCCCTCCACTTT. Translating it yields CAWGRVVLNSPLHF. The variable domain in full, completed from reference TRBV30 and TRBJ1-6, reads SQTIHQWPATLVQPVGSPLSLECTVEGTSNPNLYWYRQAAGRGLQLLFYSVGIGQISSEVPQNLSASRPQDRQFILSSKKLLLSDSGFYLCAWGRVVLNSPLHFGNGTRLTVT.

The sample holds one count of this clone. This chain uses TRBV10-3 with TRBJ2-1; D could derive from TRBD1 or TRBD2 (5 bases each). The CDR3 loop spans 12 amino acids. Germline lookup yields CDR1 ENHRY and CDR2 SYGVKD. Trimming removed 3 bases from V and 7 bases from J, with 7 bases in between. Here the CDR3 reads CAISDEGNEQFF. The CDR3 coding sequence is TGTGCCATCAGTGATGAGGGGAATGAGCAGTTCTTC.

This chain connects TRBV12-5 to TRBJ2-7, with 9 bases fitting TRBD2. V lost 0 bases, J lost 0 bases, and 9 bases stayed unmatched. From germline, CDR1 is LGHNT and CDR2 FRNRAP. The CDR3 covers 18 residues. CDR3 loop: CASGLVLGFSGSSYEQYF. DNA for the CDR3: TGTGCTAGTGGTTTGGTGCTCGGTTTTAGCGGGAGCTCCTACGAGCAGTACTTC.

About this clone: In the same sample, other DNA sequences code for this CDR3. V gene TRBV11-2 combines with J gene TRBJ2-1; possibly TRBD2 for D (5 bases). The CDR3 totals 13 residues. V lost 1 base to trimming and J lost 7 bases, with 8 bases between them. CDR1 is SGHAT, CDR2 FQNNGV, per germline. Here the CDR3 reads CASSLGLANEQFF. Written as DNA, the CDR3 is TGTGCCAGCAGCTTAGGGCTAGCAAATGAGCAGTTCTTC.

The chain joins TRBV30 to TRBJ1-1; the D is unclear. V lost 0 bases and J 0 bases, leaving 5 bases between the germline ends. Per the germline V gene, CDR1 is GTSNPN and CDR2 is SVGIG (reference sequence). The CDR3 is 13 amino acids. The CDR3 region has the DNA TGTGCCTGGAGTGTAATGATGAACACTGAAGCTTTCTTT. Protein product: CAWSVMMNTEAFF. The full variable domain, with the rest looked up from reference TRBV30 and TRBJ1-1, is SQTIHQWPATLVQPVGSPLSLECTVEGTSNPNLYWYRQAAGRGLQLLFYSVGIGQISSEVPQNLSASRPQDRQFILSSKKLLLSDSGFYLCAWSVMMNTEAFFGQGTRLTVV.

This clone was seen once. The chain combines TRBV5-1 with TRBJ1-1; D may be TRBD1 (6 bases). Trimming removed 1 base from V and 1 base from J, with 11 bases in between. This CDR3 comprises 15 residues. CDR1 and CDR2 from the germline V gene are SGHRS and YFSETQ. For the CDR3, the DNA is TGCGCCAGCAGCTTGCAGGGGACGGGGAACACTGAAGCTTTCTTT. It codes for CASSLQGTGNTEAFF.

This clone was recorded once. The chain links TRBV9 to TRBJ2-1; 10 bases align to TRBD2. CDR3 length: 15 amino acids. The germline V gene has CDR1 SGDLS and CDR2 YYNGEE. The V gene end was trimmed by 0 bases and the J gene end by 7 bases; junction bases not matched to a gene: 4. The CDR3 region has the DNA TGTGCCAGCAGCGTAGCTAGCGGGAGCGAAAATGAGCAGTTCTTC. Protein product: CASSVASGSENEQFF.